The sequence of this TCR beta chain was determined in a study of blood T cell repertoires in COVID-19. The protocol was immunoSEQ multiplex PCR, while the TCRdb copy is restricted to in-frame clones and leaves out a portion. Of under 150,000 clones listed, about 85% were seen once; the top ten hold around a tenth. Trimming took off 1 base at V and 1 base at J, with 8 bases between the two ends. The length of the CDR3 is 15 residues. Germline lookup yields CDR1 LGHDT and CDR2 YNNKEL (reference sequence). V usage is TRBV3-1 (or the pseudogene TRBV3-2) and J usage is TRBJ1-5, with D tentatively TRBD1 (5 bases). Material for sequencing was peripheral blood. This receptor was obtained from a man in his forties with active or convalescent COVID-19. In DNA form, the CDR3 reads TGTGCCAGCAGCCAAGGGGGCGCGAGCAATCAGCCCCAGCATTTT. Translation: CASSQGGASNQPQHF.